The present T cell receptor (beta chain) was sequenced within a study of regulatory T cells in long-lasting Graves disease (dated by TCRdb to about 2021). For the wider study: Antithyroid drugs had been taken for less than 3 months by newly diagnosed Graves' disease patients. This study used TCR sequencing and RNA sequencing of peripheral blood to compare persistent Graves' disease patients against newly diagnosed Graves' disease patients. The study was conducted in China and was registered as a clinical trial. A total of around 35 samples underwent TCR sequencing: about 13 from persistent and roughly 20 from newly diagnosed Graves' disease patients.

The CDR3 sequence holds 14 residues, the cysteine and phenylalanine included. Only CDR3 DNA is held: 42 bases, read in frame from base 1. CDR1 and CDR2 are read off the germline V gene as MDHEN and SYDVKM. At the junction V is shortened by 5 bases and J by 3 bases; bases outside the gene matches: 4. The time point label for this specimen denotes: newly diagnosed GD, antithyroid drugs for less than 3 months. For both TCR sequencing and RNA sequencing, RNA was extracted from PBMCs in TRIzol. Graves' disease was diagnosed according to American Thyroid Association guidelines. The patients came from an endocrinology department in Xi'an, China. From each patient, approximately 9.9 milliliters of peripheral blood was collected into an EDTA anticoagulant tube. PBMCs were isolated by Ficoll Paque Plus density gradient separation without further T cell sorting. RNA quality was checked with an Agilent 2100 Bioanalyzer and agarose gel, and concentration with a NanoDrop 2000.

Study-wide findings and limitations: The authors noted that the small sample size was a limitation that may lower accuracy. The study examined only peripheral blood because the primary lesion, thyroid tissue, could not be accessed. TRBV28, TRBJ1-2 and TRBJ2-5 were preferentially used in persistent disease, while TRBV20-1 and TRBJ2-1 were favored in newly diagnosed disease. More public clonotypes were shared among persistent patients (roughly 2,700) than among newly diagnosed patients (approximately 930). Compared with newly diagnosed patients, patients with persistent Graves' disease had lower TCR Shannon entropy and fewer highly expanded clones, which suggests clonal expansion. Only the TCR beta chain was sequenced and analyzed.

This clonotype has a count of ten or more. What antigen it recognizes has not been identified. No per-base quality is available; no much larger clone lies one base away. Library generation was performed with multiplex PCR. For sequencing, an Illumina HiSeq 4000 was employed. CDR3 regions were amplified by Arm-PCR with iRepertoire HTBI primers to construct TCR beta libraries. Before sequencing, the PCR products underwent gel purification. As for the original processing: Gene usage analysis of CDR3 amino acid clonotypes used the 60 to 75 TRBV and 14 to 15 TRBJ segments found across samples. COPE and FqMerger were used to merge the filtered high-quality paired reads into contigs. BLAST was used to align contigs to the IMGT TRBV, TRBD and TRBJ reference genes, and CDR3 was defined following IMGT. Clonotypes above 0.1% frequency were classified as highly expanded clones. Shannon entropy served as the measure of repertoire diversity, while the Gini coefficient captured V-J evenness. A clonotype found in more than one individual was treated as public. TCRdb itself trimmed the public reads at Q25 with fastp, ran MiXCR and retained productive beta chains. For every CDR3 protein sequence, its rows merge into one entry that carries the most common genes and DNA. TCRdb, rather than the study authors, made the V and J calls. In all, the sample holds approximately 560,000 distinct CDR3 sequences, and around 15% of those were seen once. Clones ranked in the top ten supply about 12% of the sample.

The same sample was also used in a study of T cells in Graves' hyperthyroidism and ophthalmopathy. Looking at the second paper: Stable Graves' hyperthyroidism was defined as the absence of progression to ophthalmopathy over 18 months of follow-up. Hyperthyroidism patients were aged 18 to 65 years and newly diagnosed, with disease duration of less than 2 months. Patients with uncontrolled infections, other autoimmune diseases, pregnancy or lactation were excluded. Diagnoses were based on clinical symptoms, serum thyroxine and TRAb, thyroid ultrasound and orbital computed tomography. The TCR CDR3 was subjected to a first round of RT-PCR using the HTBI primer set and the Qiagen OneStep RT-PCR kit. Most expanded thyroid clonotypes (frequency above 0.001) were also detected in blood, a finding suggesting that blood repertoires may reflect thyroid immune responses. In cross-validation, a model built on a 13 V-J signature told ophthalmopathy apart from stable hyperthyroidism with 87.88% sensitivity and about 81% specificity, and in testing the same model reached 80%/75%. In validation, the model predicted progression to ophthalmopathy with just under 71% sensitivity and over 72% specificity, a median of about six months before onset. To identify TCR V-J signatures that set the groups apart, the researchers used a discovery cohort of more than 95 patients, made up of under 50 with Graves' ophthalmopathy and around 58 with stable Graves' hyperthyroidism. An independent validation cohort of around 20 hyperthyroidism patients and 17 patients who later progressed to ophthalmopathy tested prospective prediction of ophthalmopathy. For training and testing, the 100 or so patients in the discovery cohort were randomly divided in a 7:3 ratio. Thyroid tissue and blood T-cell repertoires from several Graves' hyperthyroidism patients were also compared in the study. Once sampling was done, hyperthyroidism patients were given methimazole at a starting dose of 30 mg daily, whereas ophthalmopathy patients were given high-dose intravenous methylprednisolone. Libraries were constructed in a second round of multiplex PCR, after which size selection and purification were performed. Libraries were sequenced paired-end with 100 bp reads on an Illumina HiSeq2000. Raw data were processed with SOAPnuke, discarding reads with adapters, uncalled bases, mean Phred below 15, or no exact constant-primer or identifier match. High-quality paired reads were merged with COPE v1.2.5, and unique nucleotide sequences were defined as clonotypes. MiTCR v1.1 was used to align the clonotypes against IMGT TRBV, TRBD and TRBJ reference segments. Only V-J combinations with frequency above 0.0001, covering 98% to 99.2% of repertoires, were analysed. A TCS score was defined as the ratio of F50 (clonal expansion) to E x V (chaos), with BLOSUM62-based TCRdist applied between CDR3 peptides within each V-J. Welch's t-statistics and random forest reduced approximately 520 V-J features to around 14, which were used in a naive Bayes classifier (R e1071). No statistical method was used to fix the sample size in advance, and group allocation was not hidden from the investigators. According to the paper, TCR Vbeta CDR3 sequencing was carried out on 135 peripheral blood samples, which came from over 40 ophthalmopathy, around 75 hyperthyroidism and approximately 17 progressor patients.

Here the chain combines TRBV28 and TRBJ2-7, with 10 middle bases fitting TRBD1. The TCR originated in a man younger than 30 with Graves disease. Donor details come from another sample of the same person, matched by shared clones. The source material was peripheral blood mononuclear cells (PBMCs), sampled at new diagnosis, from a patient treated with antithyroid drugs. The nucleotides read TGTGCCAGCAGTCCTTGGGACAGGGGCTACGAGCAGTACTTC. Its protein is CASSPWDRGYEQYF.